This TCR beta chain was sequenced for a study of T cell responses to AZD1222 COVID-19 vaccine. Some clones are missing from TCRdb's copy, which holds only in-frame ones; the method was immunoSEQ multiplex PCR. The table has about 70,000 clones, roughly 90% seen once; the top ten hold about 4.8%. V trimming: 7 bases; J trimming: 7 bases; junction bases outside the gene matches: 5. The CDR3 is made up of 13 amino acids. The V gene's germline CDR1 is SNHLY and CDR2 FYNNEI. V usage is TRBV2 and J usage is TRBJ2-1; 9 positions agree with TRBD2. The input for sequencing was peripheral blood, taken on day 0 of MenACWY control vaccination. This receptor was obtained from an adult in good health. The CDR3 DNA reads TGTGCCAGCAAGACTAGCGGCACAAATGAGCAGTTCTTC. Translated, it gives CASKTSGTNEQFF.